The source of this T cell receptor (beta chain) is a study of cytomegalovirus exposure and HLA in healthy donors. Study outcomes and limitations: TCR beta V segments were, for the most part, productive about 87% or about 30% of the time in an earlier analysis. It was about 150 TCR beta chains that were listed as cytomegalovirus-associated.

This clone was recorded a few times. No antigen is known for it. Germline lookup yields CDR1 SEHNR and CDR2 FQNEAQ (reference sequence). CDR3 size: 15 residues. V shed 4 bases, J shed 6 bases, and the junction held 12 bases outside the gene matches. The PCR ran on 60 Vbeta and 13 Jbeta primers. Only in-frame clones appear in the TCRdb table, and some are missing; sequencing was by immunoSEQ multiplex PCR. In the table there are 160,000 or so clones, roughly 76% of which are singletons. Input material: PBMCs. The chain combines TRBV7-9 with TRBJ2-7; 7 bases line up with TRBD1. This TCR derives from a man aged 55 to 70 in good health and CMV-seronegative. The CDR3: CASSSDRAMDSEQYF. The CDR3, as DNA: TGTGCCAGCAGCTCCGACAGGGCGATGGACTCCGAGCAGTACTTC.